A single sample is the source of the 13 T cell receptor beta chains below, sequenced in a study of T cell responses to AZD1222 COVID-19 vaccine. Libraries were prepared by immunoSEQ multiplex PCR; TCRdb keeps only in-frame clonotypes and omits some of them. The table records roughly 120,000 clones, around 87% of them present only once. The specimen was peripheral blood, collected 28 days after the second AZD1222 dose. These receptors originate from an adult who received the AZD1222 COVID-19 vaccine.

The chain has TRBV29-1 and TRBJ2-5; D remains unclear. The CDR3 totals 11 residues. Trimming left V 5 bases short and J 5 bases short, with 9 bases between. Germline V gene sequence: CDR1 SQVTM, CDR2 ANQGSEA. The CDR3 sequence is CSVFEAETQYF. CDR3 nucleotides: TGCAGCGTTTTTGAGGCCGAGACCCAGTACTTC.

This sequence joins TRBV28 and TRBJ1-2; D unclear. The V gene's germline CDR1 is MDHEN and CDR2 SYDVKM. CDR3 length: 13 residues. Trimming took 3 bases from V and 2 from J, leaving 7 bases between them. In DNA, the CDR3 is TGTGCCAGCAGTTTGAGAGGGAACTATGGCTACACCTTC. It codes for CASSLRGNYGYTF.

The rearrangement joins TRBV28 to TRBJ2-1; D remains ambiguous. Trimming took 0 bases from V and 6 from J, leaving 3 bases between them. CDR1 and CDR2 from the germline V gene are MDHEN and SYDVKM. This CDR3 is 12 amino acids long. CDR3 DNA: TGTGCCAGCAGTTTATGGCGCAATGAGCAGTTCTTC. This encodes CASSLWRNEQFF.

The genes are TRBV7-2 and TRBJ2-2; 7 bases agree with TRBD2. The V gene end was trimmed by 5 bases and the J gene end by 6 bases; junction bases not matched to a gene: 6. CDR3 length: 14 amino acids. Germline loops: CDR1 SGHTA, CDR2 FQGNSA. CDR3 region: CASSPKRGPGELFF. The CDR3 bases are TGTGCCAGCAGCCCAAAGCGGGGCCCCGGGGAGCTGTTTTTT.

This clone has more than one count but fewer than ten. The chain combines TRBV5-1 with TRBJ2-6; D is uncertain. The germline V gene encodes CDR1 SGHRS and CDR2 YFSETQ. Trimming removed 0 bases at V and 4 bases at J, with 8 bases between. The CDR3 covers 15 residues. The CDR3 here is CASSLDGSGANVLTF. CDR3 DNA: TGCGCCAGCAGCTTGGACGGGTCAGGGGCCAACGTCCTGACTTTC.

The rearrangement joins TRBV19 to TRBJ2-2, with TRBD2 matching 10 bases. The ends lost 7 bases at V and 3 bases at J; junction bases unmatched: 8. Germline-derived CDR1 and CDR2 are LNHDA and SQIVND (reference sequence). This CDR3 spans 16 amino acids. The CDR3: CASNPLAGGDTGELFF. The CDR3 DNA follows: TGTGCCAGTAATCCCTTAGCGGGGGGCGACACCGGGGAGCTGTTTTTT.

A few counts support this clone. The CDR3 spells CASSSQTGSYGYTF. CDR3 DNA sequence: TGTGCCAGCAGCTCACAAACAGGTAGCTATGGCTACACCTTC. The chain links TRBV7-2 to TRBJ1-2, with D tentatively TRBD1 (5 bases). V was clipped by 4 bases and J by 4 bases, with 13 bases between them. Germline assignment: CDR1 SGHTA and CDR2 FQGNSA. CDR3 length: 14 amino acids.

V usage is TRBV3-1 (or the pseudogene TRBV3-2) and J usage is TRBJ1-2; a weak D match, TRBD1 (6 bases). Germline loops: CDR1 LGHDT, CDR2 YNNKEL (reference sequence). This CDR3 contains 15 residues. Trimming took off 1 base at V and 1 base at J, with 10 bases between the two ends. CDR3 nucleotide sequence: TGTGCCAGCAGCCAAGGGCGGACAGTTAACTATGGCTACACCTTC. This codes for CASSQGRTVNYGYTF.

The CDR3 nucleotides read TGCGCCAGCAAACTGGGCGAGGGGGCGATGGAGACCCAGTACTTC. Residues: CASKLGEGAMETQYF. The chain uses TRBV5-1 and TRBJ2-5; 7 bases match TRBD1. Trimming at V came to 6 bases and at J to 5 bases, leaving 13 bases not matched to a gene. Per germline, CDR1 SGHRS and CDR2 YFSETQ. CDR3 size: 15 residues.

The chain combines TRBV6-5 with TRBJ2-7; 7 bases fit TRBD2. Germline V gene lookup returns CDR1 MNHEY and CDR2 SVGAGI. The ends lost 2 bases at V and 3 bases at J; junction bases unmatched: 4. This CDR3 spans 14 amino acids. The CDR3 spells CASSYVGGDYEQYF. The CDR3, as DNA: TGTGCCAGCAGTTACGTGGGGGGGGACTACGAGCAGTACTTC.

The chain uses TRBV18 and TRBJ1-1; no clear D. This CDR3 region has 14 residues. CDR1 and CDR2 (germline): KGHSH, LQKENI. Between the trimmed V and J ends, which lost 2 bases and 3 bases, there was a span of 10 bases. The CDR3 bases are TGTGCCAGCTCACCAACGCCAGTCGACACTGAAGCTTTCTTT. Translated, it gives CASSPTPVDTEAFF.

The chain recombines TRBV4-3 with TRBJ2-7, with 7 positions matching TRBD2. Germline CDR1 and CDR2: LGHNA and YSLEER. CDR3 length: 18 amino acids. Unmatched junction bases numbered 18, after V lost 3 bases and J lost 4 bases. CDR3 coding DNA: TGCGCCAGCAGCCAGTATTGGGGAGGGATATCGGGGGGTTACGAGCAGTACTTC. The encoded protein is CASSQYWGGISGGYEQYF.

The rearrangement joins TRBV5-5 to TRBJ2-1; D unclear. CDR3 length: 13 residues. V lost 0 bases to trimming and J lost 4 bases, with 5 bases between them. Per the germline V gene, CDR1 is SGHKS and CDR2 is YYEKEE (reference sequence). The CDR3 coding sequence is TGTGCCAGCAGCTTGGAAAGGTACAATGAGCAGTTCTTC. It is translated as CASSLERYNEQFF.